The sample holds one count of the clone carrying this T cell receptor beta chain. Antigen: not known. At one end the junction does not follow the germline gene, possibly because of a read error. This sample stems from a study of cytomegalovirus exposure and HLA in healthy donors. Study observations and caveats: Within the data, a cluster of highly shared sequence variants was likely a sequencing artifact.

The study ran its PCR with 60 Vbeta and 13 Jbeta primers. Clones were sequenced by immunoSEQ multiplex PCR, and TCRdb holds only the in-frame ones, with some missing. The table records more than 80,000 clones, approximately 79% of them present only once. The CDR3 length is 15 residues. Germline V lookup: CDR1 MNHNS, CDR2 SASEGT. This sequence joins TRBV6-1 and TRBJ1-6; TRBD1 aligns across 8 bases. This TCR came from a man aged 55 to 69 in good health and CMV-seronegative. Sequenced sample: PBMCs. CDR3 sequence reads: CASSPGQGLGSPLHF. CDR3 DNA sequence: TGTGCCAGCAGCCCAGGACAGGGTTTGGGATCACCCCTTCACTTT.